A selection of T cell receptor beta chains follows, all from one sample in a study of blood T cell repertoires in COVID-19. This table comes from immunoSEQ multiplex PCR, and its TCRdb copy is limited to in-frame clones, with some not included. The profile covers hundreds of thousands of clones, with 70% to 90% appearing a single time and around 7.5% taken by the ten largest. Sequencing was performed on peripheral blood. The origin of the receptors is a woman aged 55-69 years with COVID-19, enrolled during active disease. The CDR3 runs from the conserved cysteine through the conserved F or W. A D gene is named only where the DNA matches it firmly. Clone size appears in some rows only: once, few, many, or a class for an expanded clone.

13 - TRBJ2-3 TRBV19 - TGTGCCAGTAGCCAGGCTGGGGCGGATACGCAGTATTTT CASSQAGADTQYF
15 - TRBJ2-3 TRBV7-9 - TGTGCCAGCAGCCCCCTAATAGCGAACCCAGATACGCAGTATTTT CASSPLIANPDTQYF
14 - TRBJ1-5 TRBV30 - TGTGCCTGGAGTGTACTCACAGGGATTCAGCCCCAGCATTTT CAWSVLTGIQPQHF
15 - TRBJ2-3 TRBV10-3 - TGTGCCATCAGTGAGTCAAGGACAGGCACAGATACGCAGTATTTT CAISESRTGTDTQYF
14 TRBD1 TRBJ2-7 TRBV18 few TGTGCCAGCTCACCGACAGGGGTGTCCTACGAGCAGTACTTC CASSPTGVSYEQYF
14 - TRBJ1-2 TRBV5-1 - TGCGCCAGCAGCGCCTCGACAGTGAACTATGGCTACACCTTC CASSASTVNYGYTF
15 - TRBJ1-3 TRBV19 - TGTGCCAGTAGTATCACAGGGTCGAGAGGAAACACCATATATTTT CASSITGSRGNTIYF
13 - TRBJ2-3 TRBV9 - TGTGCCAGCAGCCGAAGGGGGTCGGATACGCAGTATTTT CASSRRGSDTQYF
14 - TRBJ1-1 TRBV19 once TGTGCCAGTAGTCATGGACAGACCTACACTGAAGCTTTCTTT CASSHGQTYTEAFF
14 - TRBJ2-5 TRBV7-2 - TGTGCCAGCAGCTTAATGCGGGGACAAGAGACCCAGTACTTC CASSLMRGQETQYF
11 - TRBJ1-1 TRBV5-4 - TGTGCCAGCTCTCTACAGACTGAAGCTTTCTTT CASSLQTEAFF
17 TRBD2 TRBJ2-1 TRBV7-2 - TGTGCCAGCAGCTCCTGGGGGCGGGGGGGCCTCTACAATGAGCAGTTCTTC CASSSWGRGGLYNEQFF
13 - TRBJ1-1 TRBV30 - TGTGCCTGGATCGGCCGGGGGAACACTGAAGCTTTCTTT CAWIGRGNTEAFF
15 TRBD1 TRBJ1-6 TRBV2 - TGTGCCAGCAAATTCCGGGACAGGTTTAATTCACCCCTCCACTTT CASKFRDRFNSPLHF
16 TRBD2 TRBJ2-1 TRBV7-6 once TGTGCCAGCAGCTTAGTCGGGAGCGGGGGGTACAATGAGCAGTTCTTC CASSLVGSGGYNEQFF
12 - TRBJ1-1 TRBV5-6 - TGTGCCAGCAGCTTGGATGCCAGTGAAGCTTTCTTT CASSLDASEAFF
14 - TRBJ1-2 TRBV7-2 once TGTGCCAGCAGCCTCGGTGGGGGGGTCTATGGCTACACCTTC CASSLGGGVYGYTF
14 - TRBJ1-2 TRBV7-2 - TGTGCCAGCAGCTTAGCGGGGGGAGCCTATGGCTACACCTTC CASSLAGGAYGYTF
15 - TRBJ1-1 TRBV15 - TGTGCCACCAGCAGAGATTACGCGGGGGGCGCTGAAGCTTTCTTT CATSRDYAGGAEAFF
14 - TRBJ1-4 TRBV30 once TGTGCCTGGAGTCGACAGGCGACTAATGAAAAACTGTTTTTT CAWSRQATNEKLFF
15 TRBD1 TRBJ1-6 TRBV19 - TGTGCCAGTAGTATAACCGAGACAGGGGATTCACCCCTCCACTTT CASSITETGDSPLHF
15 - TRBJ2-1 TRBV7-7 few TGTGCCAGCAGCTCAACCGGGACACCCTACAATGAGCAGTTCTTC CASSSTGTPYNEQFF
14 - TRBJ2-7 TRBV5-5 - TGTGCCAGCAGCTACCGTCGAGAGGGCCTTGAGCAGTACTTC CASSYRREGLEQYF
14 TRBD2 TRBJ2-7 TRBV9 - TGTGCCAGCAGCTCGGGACTAGCAGGCTACGAGCAGTACTTC CASSSGLAGYEQYF
13 - TRBJ2-7 TRBV5-5 medium-sized TGTGCCAGCAGTGACAGGTTTTCCTACGAGCAGTACTTC CASSDRFSYEQYF
14 TRBD1 TRBJ2-1 TRBV7-3 - TGTGCCAGCAGCTCCGGGACAGGGTACAATGAGCAGTTCTTC CASSSGTGYNEQFF
14 TRBD2 TRBJ2-5 TRBV18 few TGTGCCAGCTCCCCGCCGGGGGGTTTAGAGACCCAGTACTTC CASSPPGGLETQYF
16 TRBD1 TRBJ1-1 TRBV19 - TGTGCCAGTAGTTCTCGGGACAGGACGATGAACACTGAAGCTTTCTTT CASSSRDRTMNTEAFF
15 - TRBJ2-1 TRBV7-3 once TGTGCCAGCAGCTTATTCAGGGATGCTTACAATGAGCAGTTCTTC CASSLFRDAYNEQFF
13 - TRBJ1-4 TRBV2 - TGTGCCAGCAGTGAAAGGGGTCATGAAAAACTGTTTTTT CASSERGHEKLFF
18 - TRBJ2-2 TRBV6-2/TRBV6-3 once TGTGCCAGCAGTTATCGCCAGGGGTCCGTAATGAACACCGGGGAGCTGTTTTTT CASSYRQGSVMNTGELFF
17 - TRBJ1-1 TRBV7-8 - TGTGCCAGCAGCTTAGAGGGTAGGGGACACCCAAACACTGAAGCTTTCTTT CASSLEGRGHPNTEAFF
14 TRBD1 TRBJ1-3 TRBV4-2 - TGTGCCAGCAGCCAAGGTACAGGGGGATACACCATATATTTT CASSQGTGGYTIYF
17 - TRBJ2-3 TRBV11-3 - TGTGCCAGCAGGTTCAGGGCGGGACAGACAAGCACAGATACGCAGTATTTT CASRFRAGQTSTDTQYF
12 TRBD1 TRBJ1-1 TRBV2 - TGTGCCATCCCCGGACAGGGGGCTGAAGCTTTCTTT CAIPGQGAEAFF
18 - TRBJ2-1 TRBV11-2 - TGTGCCAGCAGCTTAGGCCCTGGAGCAGGGCAGAGTCGTAATGAGCAGTTCTTC CASSLGPGAGQSRNEQFF
15 TRBD2 TRBJ2-3 TRBV7-3 - TGTGCCAGCAGCATCACTAGCGGCTACACAGATACGCAGTATTTT CASSITSGYTDTQYF
16 TRBD1 TRBJ1-1 TRBV15 - TGTGCCACCAGCAGAGCACAGGGACAGGGGGCGACTGAAGCTTTCTTT CATSRAQGQGATEAFF
19 TRBD1 TRBJ1-6 TRBV6-1 - TGTGCCAGCAGTGAAGCCTACCCCACCGGGACAGACCTTAATTCACCCCTCCACTTT CASSEAYPTGTDLNSPLHF
15 TRBD2 TRBJ2-1 TRBV6-6 - TGTGCCAGCAGTTACGTGGCGGGGGGGCACGGTGAGCAGTTCTTC CASSYVAGGHGEQFF